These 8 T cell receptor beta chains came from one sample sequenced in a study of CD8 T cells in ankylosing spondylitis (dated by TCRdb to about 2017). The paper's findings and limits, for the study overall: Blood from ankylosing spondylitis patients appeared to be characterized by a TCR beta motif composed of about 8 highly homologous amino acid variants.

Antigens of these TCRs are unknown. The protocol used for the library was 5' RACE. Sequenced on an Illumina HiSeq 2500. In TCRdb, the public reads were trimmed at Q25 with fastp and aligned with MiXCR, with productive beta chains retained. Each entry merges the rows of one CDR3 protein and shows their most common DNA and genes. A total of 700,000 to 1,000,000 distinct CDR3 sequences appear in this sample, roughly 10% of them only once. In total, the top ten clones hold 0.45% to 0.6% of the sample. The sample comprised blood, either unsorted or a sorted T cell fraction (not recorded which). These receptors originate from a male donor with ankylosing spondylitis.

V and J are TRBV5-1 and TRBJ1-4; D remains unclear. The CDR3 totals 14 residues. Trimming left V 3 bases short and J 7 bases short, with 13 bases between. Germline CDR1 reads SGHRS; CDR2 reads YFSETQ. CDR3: CASSSLPGIEKLFF. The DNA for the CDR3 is TGCGCCAGCAGCTCGCTACCAGGAATTGAAAAACTGTTTTTT. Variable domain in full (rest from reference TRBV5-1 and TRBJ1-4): KAGVTQTPRYLIKTRGQQVTLSCSPISGHRSVSWYQQTPGQGLQFLFEYFSETQRNKGNFPGRFSGRQFSNSRSEMNVSTLELGDSALYLCASSSLPGIEKLFFGSGTQLSVL.

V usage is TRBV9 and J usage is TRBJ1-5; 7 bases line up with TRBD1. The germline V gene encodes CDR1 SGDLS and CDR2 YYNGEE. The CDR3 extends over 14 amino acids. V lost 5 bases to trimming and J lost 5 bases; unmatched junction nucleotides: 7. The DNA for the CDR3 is TGTGCCAGCAGTAAAACAGGGGTCCATCAGCCCCAGCATTTT. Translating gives CASSKTGVHQPQHF.

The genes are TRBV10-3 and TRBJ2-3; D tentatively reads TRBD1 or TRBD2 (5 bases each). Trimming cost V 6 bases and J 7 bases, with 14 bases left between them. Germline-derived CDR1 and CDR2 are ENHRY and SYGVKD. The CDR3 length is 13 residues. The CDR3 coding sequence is TGTGCCATCAGGGAATCGGGGCCTAATACGCAGTATTTT. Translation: CAIRESGPNTQYF.

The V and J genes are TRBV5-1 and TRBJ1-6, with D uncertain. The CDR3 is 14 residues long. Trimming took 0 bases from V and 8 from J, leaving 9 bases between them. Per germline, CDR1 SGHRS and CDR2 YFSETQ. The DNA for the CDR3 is TGCGCCAGCAGCTTGGTCGGGTGGGATTCACCCCTCCACTTT. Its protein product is CASSLVGWDSPLHF.

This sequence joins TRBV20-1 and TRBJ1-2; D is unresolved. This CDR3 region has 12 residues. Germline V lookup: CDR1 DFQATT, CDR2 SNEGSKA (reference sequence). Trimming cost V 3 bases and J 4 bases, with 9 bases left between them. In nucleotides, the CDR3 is TGCAGTGCTAGGTCCGACGGCTATGGCTACACCTTC. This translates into CSARSDGYGYTF.

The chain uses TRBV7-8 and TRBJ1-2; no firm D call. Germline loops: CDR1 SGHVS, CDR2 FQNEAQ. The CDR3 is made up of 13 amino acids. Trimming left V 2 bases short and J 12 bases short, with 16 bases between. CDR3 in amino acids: CASSLLVRSGHTF. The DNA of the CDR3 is TGTGCCAGCAGCTTATTAGTTAGGTCGGGCCACACCTTC.

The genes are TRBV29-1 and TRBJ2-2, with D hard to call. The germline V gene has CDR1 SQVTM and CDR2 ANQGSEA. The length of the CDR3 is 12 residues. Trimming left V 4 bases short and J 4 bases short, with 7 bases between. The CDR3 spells CSVGRFTGELFF. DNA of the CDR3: TGCAGCGTTGGACGATTCACCGGGGAGCTGTTTTTT.

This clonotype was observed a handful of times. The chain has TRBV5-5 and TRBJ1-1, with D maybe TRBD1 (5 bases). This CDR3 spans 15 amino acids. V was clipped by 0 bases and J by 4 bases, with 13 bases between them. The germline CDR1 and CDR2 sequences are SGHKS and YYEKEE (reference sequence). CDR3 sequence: CASSLVFGRGTEAFF. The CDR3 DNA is TGTGCCAGCAGCTTGGTATTTGGGAGGGGCACTGAAGCTTTCTTT. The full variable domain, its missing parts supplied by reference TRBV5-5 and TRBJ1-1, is DAGVTQSPTHLIKTRGQQVTLRCSPISGHKSVSWYQQVLGQGPQFIFQYYEKEERGRGNFPDRFSARQFPNYSSELNVNALLLGDSALYLCASSLVFGRGTEAFFGQGTRLTVV.